This TCR beta chain was identified in a study of technical replicates of blood from a few donors. V lost 1 base, J lost 2 bases, and 8 bases lay in between. Per the germline V gene, CDR1 is SGHNT and CDR2 is YENEEA. The CDR3 extends over 15 amino acids. The protocol was immunoSEQ multiplex PCR, while the TCRdb copy is restricted to in-frame clones and leaves out a portion. The table lists approximately 73,000 clones, 93% of them singletons. This sequence was found in a human donor in good health. The sample consisted of T cells isolated from PBMCs. V usage is TRBV11-3 and J usage is TRBJ2-2, with D possibly being TRBD1 (5 bases). CDR3 protein: CASSLGQHNTGELFF. The CDR3 region has the DNA TGTGCCAGCAGCTTAGGACAGCATAACACCGGGGAGCTGTTTTTT.